Following are 24 T cell receptor beta chains from one sample sequenced in a study of blood T cell repertoires in COVID-19. Repertoires were generated with immunoSEQ multiplex PCR, while TCRdb's copy carries only in-frame clones and drops some. Among about 180,000 clones, about 81% were seen once, and the ten largest hold approximately 12%. Sequencing used peripheral blood. The receptors were sampled from a woman aged 80 or over with COVID-19, enrolled during active disease.

The rearrangement links TRBV27 to TRBJ2-7; 9 bases fit TRBD1. The germline gives CDR1 MNHEY, CDR2 SMNVEV (reference sequence). The junction had 4 bases not matched to a gene; V was cut back by 0 bases and J by 1 base. This CDR3 spans 16 amino acids. This CDR3 reads CASSLSGTGTSYEQYF. The CDR3 nucleotides read TGTGCCAGCAGTTTATCCGGGACAGGGACTTCCTACGAGCAGTACTTC.

This clone came up a few times. The gene calls are TRBV28 and TRBJ1-5; D is uncertain. Germline loops: CDR1 MDHEN, CDR2 SYDVKM. V was cut by 5 bases and J by 6 bases, with 11 bases left in between. The CDR3 is 13 amino acids. CDR3 loop: CASSLNFIQPQHF. The CDR3 DNA reads TGTGCCAGCAGTCTAAACTTCATTCAGCCCCAGCATTTT.

The V gene is TRBV9, the J gene TRBJ2-3; perhaps TRBD2 as D (7 bases). V lost 4 bases and J 2 bases, leaving 20 bases between the germline ends. In germline, CDR1 is SGDLS, CDR2 YYNGEE. The CDR3 sequence is 17 residues long. This CDR3 is CASSTTGGGDFTDTQYF. The CDR3 nucleotides read TGTGCCAGCAGCACAACAGGCGGGGGCGATTTCACAGATACGCAGTATTTT.

The CDR3 region has the DNA TGTGCCAGCAGCGCTACAGGGGACACTGAAGCTTTCTTT. Its protein product is CASSATGDTEAFF. The chain has TRBV7-9 and TRBJ1-1; TRBD1 matches at 7 bases. The CDR3 spans 13 residues. Unmatched junction bases numbered 3, after V lost 5 bases and J lost 3 bases. Per germline, CDR1 SEHNR and CDR2 FQNEAQ (reference sequence).

This chain uses TRBV2 with TRBJ2-1; the match to TRBD2 covers 8 bases. The length of the CDR3 is 15 residues. The trim removed 8 bases at V and 5 bases at J, leaving 11 bases unmatched. CDR1 and CDR2 from the germline V gene are SNHLY and FYNNEI. The CDR3: CASPGPGGIHNEQFF. DNA of the CDR3: TGTGCCAGCCCCGGACCGGGAGGGATCCACAATGAGCAGTTCTTC.

J is TRBJ1-5 and V is TRBV10-3, with 10 bases aligning to TRBD1. J lost 3 bases, V lost 0 bases, and 11 bases had no gene match. Germline CDR1 reads ENHRY; CDR2 reads SYGVKD. The CDR3 loop spans 19 amino acids. The DNA of the CDR3 is TGTGCCATCAGTGAGTCTGGGACAGGGGCCGCGGGCCTCAATCAGCCCCAGCATTTT. Translating it yields CAISESGTGAAGLNQPQHF.

V gene TRBV12-5 combines with J gene TRBJ1-2; weak D call: TRBD1 (5 bases). V lost 4 bases and J 4 bases, leaving 16 bases between the germline ends. Germline CDR1 reads LGHNT; CDR2 reads FRNRAP. CDR3 length equals 15 residues. The CDR3 protein is CASGSYHQGSYGYTF. CDR3 nucleotides: TGTGCTAGTGGTTCGTACCATCAGGGAAGCTATGGCTACACCTTC. The entire variable domain, with the rest obtained from reference TRBV12-5 and TRBJ1-2, is as follows: DARVTQTPRHKVTEMGQEVTMRCQPILGHNTVFWYRQTMMQGLELLAYFRNRAPLDDSGMPKDRFSAEMPDATLATLKIQPSEPRDSAVYFCASGSYHQGSYGYTFGSGTRLTVV.

The V gene is TRBV28, the J gene TRBJ2-1; 11 bases fit TRBD2. With 1 base clipped from V and 0 bases from J, the junction kept 8 bases outside the gene matches. From germline, CDR1 is MDHEN and CDR2 SYDVKM. This CDR3 is 19 amino acids long. In DNA, the CDR3 is TGTGCCAGCAGTTTATTTTCCACTAGCGGGAGTGGCTCCTACAATGAGCAGTTCTTC. Translated: CASSLFSTSGSGSYNEQFF.

The rearrangement joins TRBV7-9 to TRBJ2-5; 8 bases fit TRBD1. The germline CDR1 and CDR2 sequences are SEHNR and FQNEAQ (reference sequence). V gave up 3 bases and J gave up 5 bases; unmatched junction bases: 5. The CDR3 runs to 14 residues. CDR3: CASSFSGGRETQYF. The CDR3, as DNA: TGTGCCAGCAGCTTTTCAGGGGGCCGGGAGACCCAGTACTTC. Full variable domain (rest looked up from reference TRBV7-9 and TRBJ2-5): DTGVSQNPRHKITKRGQNVTFRCDPISEHNRLYWYRQTLGQGPEFLTYFQNEAQLEKSRLLSDRFSAERPKGSFSTLEIQRTEQGDSAMYLCASSFSGGRETQYFGPGTRLLVL.

This rearrangement joins TRBV28 to TRBJ2-1; 7 nucleotides line up with TRBD2. J gave up 9 bases and V 6 bases, and 20 bases lay outside the gene matches. Germline V CDR1 and CDR2: MDHEN, SYDVKM. There are 17 residues in the CDR3. The CDR3 DNA is TGTGCCAGCAGCCCTTTACACCGGGACTTACCGGGGGGTGAGCAGTTCTTC. Translated, it gives CASSPLHRDLPGGEQFF.

The gene calls are TRBV29-1 and TRBJ2-4, with TRBD2 as a possible D gene (6 bases). The CDR3 has 14 amino acids. Germline V gives CDR1 SQVTM, CDR2 ANQGSEA. V was pared by 7 bases and J by 4 bases, with 17 bases between. DNA for the CDR3: TGCAGCGCCATGGCGGAGGCGGGGAAAAACATTCAGTACTTC. This sequence encodes CSAMAEAGKNIQYF.

The gene calls are TRBV6-6 and TRBJ1-1, with 7 bases aligning to TRBD1. The CDR3 runs 16 residues. V dropped 2 bases and J dropped 0; count of bases not matched to a gene: 6. From germline, CDR1 is MNHNY and CDR2 SVGAGI (reference sequence). The CDR3, as DNA: TGTGCCAGCAGTTACAATCCCGGGACAGTGAACACTGAAGCTTTCTTT. Encoded protein: CASSYNPGTVNTEAFF.

This clone was detected only once. The rearrangement links TRBV11-2 to TRBJ2-2; D ambiguous. V lost 0 bases and J 6 bases, leaving 14 bases between the germline ends. Germline V CDR1 and CDR2: SGHAT, FQNNGV. This CDR3 has 16 amino acids. CDR3 loop: CASSLDLVRRAGELFF. The CDR3 nucleotides read TGTGCCAGCAGCTTAGATCTTGTTAGGAGAGCCGGGGAGCTGTTTTTT.

The V and J genes are TRBV5-4 and TRBJ2-1, with TRBD1 matching over 7 bases. Germline V gene data show CDR1 as SGHNT and CDR2 as YYREEE (reference sequence). The CDR3 extends over 15 amino acids. J gave up 3 bases and V 0 bases, and 3 bases lay outside the gene matches. CDR3: CASSLDRGYYNEQFF. The CDR3, as DNA: TGTGCCAGCAGCTTGGACAGGGGCTACTACAATGAGCAGTTCTTC. Drawing the rest from reference TRBV5-4 and TRBJ2-1, the complete variable domain is ETGVTQSPTHLIKTRGQQVTLRCSSQSGHNTVSWYQQALGQGPQFIFQYYREEENGRGNFPPRFSGLQFPNYSSELNVNALELDDSALYLCASSLDRGYYNEQFFGPGTRLTVL.

The chain carries TRBV5-6 and TRBJ1-6; D remains ambiguous. From germline, CDR1 is SGHDT and CDR2 YYEEEE. CDR3 length equals 15 residues. Trimming took 0 bases from V and 4 from J, leaving 8 bases between them. CDR3 DNA sequence: TGTGCCAGCAGCTTGGCCGGGGATTATAATTCACCCCTCCACTTT. Encoded protein: CASSLAGDYNSPLHF.

CDR3 nucleotides: TGTGCCAGCAGGGACAGCTCTGGAAACACCATATATTTT. Amino acid sequence: CASRDSSGNTIYF. This chain joins TRBV28 and TRBJ1-3; tentative D call: TRBD1 (6 bases). This CDR3 is 13 amino acids long. The germline CDR1 and CDR2 sequences are MDHEN and SYDVKM. V was shortened by 6 bases and J by 0 bases, with 6 bases between the two germline ends.

The chain uses TRBV18 and TRBJ1-1; D is unclear. Trimming cost V 4 bases and J 5 bases, with 14 bases left between them. Germline loops: CDR1 KGHSH, CDR2 LQKENI. There are 14 residues in the CDR3. The CDR3 here is CASSLRAYETEAFF. DNA for the CDR3: TGTGCCAGCTCACTAAGAGCTTATGAGACTGAAGCTTTCTTT.

The V gene is TRBV9, the J gene TRBJ2-3, with D uncertain. Germline lookup yields CDR1 SGDLS and CDR2 YYNGEE. The V end lost 1 base, the J end lost 4 bases, and 7 bases lay between the germline ends. The CDR3 extends over 13 amino acids. CDR3 nucleotides: TGTGCCAGCAGCGTACGAGCCCCAGATACGCAGTATTTT. Protein sequence: CASSVRAPDTQYF.

The chain is built from TRBV9 and TRBJ2-5; 10 bases fit TRBD2. After removal of 3 bases from V and 5 bases from J, the junction contained 4 bases not matched to a gene. The germline gives CDR1 SGDLS, CDR2 YYNGEE. The CDR3 runs 14 residues. CDR3 nucleotides: TGTGCCAGCAGCGACAGTAGCGGGAGGGAGACCCAGTACTTC. This codes for CASSDSSGRETQYF.

This chain connects TRBV18 to TRBJ1-2; TRBD1 aligns across 8 bases. The germline V gene has CDR1 KGHSH and CDR2 LQKENI. V shed 2 bases and J 4 bases; nucleotides not matched to a gene: 15. This CDR3 spans 18 amino acids. CDR3 DNA sequence: TGTGCCAGCTCACCAGGGATGGAACAGATCAGGGGGCCCTATGGCTACACCTTC. It is translated as CASSPGMEQIRGPYGYTF. Based on the CDR3 plus reference TRBV18 and TRBJ1-2, the full variable domain is NAGVMQNPRHLVRRRGQEARLRCSPMKGHSHVYWYRQLPEEGLKFMVYLQKENIIDESGMPKERFSAEFPKEGPSILRIQQVVRGDSAAYFCASSPGMEQIRGPYGYTFGSGTRLTVV.

The rearrangement links TRBV7-6 to TRBJ1-3, with TRBD1 as a possible D gene (5 bases). Germline assignment: CDR1 SGHVS and CDR2 FNYEAQ. The ends were cut back, 7 bases at V and 3 bases at J, with 13 bases in the middle. The CDR3 runs 14 residues. CDR3 protein: CASMDIPDGNTIYF. The CDR3 DNA sequence: TGTGCCAGCATGGACATTCCGGATGGAAACACCATATATTTT.

V usage is TRBV7-2 and J usage is TRBJ2-7; 7 bases align to TRBD1. Germline CDR1 reads SGHTA; CDR2 reads FQGNSA. This CDR3 is built from 14 residues. With V trimmed by 7 bases and J by 4 bases, 10 bases remained unmatched. Here the CDR3 reads CASTSTGSRYEQYF. The CDR3 bases are TGTGCCAGCACCTCGACAGGGAGTAGGTACGAGCAGTACTTC.

V and J are TRBV27 and TRBJ2-1; no clear D. The CDR3 consists of 13 residues. The V gene lost 4 bases and the J gene lost 3 bases, with 7 bases spanning the gap. Germline V gene sequence: CDR1 MNHEY, CDR2 SMNVEV (reference sequence). In DNA form, the CDR3 reads TGTGCCAGCAGTTCCCTCCTCTACAATGAGCAGTTCTTC. This sequence encodes CASSSLLYNEQFF.

The gene calls are TRBV7-2 and TRBJ2-7; 8 bases fit TRBD1. CDR3 length equals 16 residues. From germline, CDR1 is SGHTA and CDR2 FQGNSA. Unmatched junction bases numbered 9, after V lost 5 bases and J lost 0 bases. The CDR3 DNA reads TGTGCCAGCAGCCTCCCGTGGGACAGGACCTCCTACGAGCAGTACTTC. Its protein is CASSLPWDRTSYEQYF.